The clone carrying this T cell receptor (beta chain) showed up just a few times. Its specificity is unknown. The sample is drawn from a study of blood T cells in healthy people across ages. Study-wide results and caveats: Naive T cell percentage and TCR beta diversity correlated strongly.

CDR1 is SGHTA and CDR2 is FQGNSA in the germline V gene. This CDR3 has 13 amino acids. V shed 8 bases and J shed 7 bases, with 14 bases lying between them. A second PCR of 7 to 11 cycles used a sample-barcoded 5' primer and a J-beta primer mix. Every sample gave at least 3 million paired-end reads containing CDR3. Via MiXCR, TCRdb re-called the 5' RACE reads, giving one row per CDR3 protein. The sample holds 600,000 to 850,000 distinct CDR3 sequences, around 25% seen once. Those donating, healthy Caucasian individuals from Russia, were aged roughly 6 to 100. These data were likewise used in another study, on T cells of mothers and their children. This second study says: For each mother, over 8 million TCR beta CDR3 reads were obtained, and for each child, roughly 3.3 million.

The V and J genes are TRBV7-2 and TRBJ1-4; D is uncertain. The clonotype was recovered from a boy younger than 18 in good health. Specimen: blood. CDR3 nucleotides: TGTGCCAGCGCGATACGCACGGGTGAAAAACTGTTTTTT. Translating gives CASAIRTGEKLFF.